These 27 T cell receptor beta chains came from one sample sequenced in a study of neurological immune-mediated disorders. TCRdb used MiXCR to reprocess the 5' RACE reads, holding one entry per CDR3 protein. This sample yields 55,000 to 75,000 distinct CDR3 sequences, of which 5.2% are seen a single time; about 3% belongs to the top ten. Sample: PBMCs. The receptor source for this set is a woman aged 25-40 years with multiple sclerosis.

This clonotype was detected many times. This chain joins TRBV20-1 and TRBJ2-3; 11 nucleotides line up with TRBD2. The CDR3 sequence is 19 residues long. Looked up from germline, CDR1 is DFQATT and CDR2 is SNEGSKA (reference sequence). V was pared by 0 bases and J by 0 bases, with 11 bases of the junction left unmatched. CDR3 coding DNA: TGCAGTGCTAGAGATCTTTGGCTAGCGGGGGGAATTAGCACAGATACGCAGTATTTT. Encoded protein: CSARDLWLAGGISTDTQYF.

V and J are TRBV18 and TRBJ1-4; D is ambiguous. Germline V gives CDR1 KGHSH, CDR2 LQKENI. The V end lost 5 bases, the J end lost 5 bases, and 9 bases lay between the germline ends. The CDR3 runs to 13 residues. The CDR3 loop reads CASSSDLNEKLFF. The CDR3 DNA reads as TGTGCCAGCTCATCGGACCTAAATGAAAAACTGTTTTTT. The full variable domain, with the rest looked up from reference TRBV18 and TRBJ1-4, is NAGVMQNPRHLVRRRGQEARLRCSPMKGHSHVYWYRQLPEEGLKFMVYLQKENIIDESGMPKERFSAEFPKEGPSILRIQQVVRGDSAAYFCASSSDLNEKLFFGSGTQLSVL.

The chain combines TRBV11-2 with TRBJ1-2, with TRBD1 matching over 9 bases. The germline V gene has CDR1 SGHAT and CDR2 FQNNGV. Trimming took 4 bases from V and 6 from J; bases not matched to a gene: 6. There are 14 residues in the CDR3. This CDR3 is CASSYPWDRDGYTF. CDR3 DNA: TGTGCCAGCAGCTATCCGTGGGACAGGGATGGCTACACCTTC.

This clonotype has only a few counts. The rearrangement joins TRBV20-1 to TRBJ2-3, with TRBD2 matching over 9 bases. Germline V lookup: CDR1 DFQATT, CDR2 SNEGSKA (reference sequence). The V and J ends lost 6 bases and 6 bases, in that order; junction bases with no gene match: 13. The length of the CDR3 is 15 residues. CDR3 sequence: CSALGLAGTSDTQYF. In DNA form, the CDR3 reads TGCAGTGCGCTGGGACTAGCCGGGACATCGGATACGCAGTATTTT.

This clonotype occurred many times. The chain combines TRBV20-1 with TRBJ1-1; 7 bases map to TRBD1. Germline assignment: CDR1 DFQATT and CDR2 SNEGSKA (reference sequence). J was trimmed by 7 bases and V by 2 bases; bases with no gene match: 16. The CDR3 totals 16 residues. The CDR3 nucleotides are TGCAGTGCTAGACTTGACAGGGTCGCCCACAACTTTGAAGCTTTCTTT. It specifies CSARLDRVAHNFEAFF.

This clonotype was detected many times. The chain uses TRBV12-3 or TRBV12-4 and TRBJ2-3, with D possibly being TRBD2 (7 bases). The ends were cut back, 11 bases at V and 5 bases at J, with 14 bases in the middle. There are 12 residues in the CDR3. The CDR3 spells CAVRGGGDTQYF. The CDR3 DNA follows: TGTGCCGTCAGAGGGGGGGGAGATACGCAGTATTTT.

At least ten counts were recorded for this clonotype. The CDR3 region is CASRARTAEKLFF. The CDR3, as DNA: TGTGCCAGCAGGGCCAGGACGGCAGAAAAACTGTTTTTT. V is TRBV6-5 and J is TRBJ1-4; D unresolved. The CDR3 has 13 residues. The germline V gene has CDR1 MNHEY and CDR2 SVGAGI. V was cut by 6 bases and J by 8 bases, with 13 bases left in between.

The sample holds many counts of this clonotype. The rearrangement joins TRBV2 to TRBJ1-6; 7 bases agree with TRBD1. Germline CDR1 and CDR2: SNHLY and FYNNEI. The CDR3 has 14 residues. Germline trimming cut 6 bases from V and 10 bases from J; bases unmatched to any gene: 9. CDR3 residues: CASSRQGLRSPLHF. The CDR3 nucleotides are TGTGCCAGCAGCCGACAGGGTCTGAGGTCACCCCTCCACTTT. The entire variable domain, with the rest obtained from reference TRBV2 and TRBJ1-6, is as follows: EPEVTQTPSHQVTQMGQEVILRCVPISNHLYFYWYRQILGQKVEFLVSFYNNEISEKSEIFDDQFSVERPDGSNFTLKIRSTKLEDSAMYFCASSRQGLRSPLHFGNGTRLTVT.

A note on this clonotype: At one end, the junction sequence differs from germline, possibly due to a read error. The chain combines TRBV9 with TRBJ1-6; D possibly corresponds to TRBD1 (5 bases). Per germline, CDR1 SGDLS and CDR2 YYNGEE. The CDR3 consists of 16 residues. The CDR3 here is CASSVGVGGKNSPLNF. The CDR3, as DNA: TGTGCCAGCAGCGTAGGGGTCGGGGGAAAAAATTCACCCCTCAACTTT.

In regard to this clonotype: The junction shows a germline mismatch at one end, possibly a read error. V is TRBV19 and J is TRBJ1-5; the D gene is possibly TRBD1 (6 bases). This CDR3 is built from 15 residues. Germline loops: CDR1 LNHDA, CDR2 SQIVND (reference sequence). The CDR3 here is CASSITGRSNQPQNF. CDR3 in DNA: TGTGCCAGTAGTATAACAGGGAGGAGCAATCAGCCCCAGAATTTT.

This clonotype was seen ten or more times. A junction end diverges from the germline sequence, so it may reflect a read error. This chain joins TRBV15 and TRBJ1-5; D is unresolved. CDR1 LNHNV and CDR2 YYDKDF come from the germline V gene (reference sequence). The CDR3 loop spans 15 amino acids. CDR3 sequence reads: CATSREVVSNQPQNF. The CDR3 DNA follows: TGTGCCACCAGCAGGGAGGTCGTAAGCAATCAGCCCCAGAATTTT.

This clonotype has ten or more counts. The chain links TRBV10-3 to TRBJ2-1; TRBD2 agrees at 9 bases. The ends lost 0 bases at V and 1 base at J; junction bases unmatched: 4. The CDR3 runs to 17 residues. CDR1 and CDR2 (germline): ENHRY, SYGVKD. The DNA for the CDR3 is TGTGCCATCAGTGAGTCCAAGCGGGGGGATTCCTACAATGAGCAGTTCTTC. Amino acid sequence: CAISESKRGDSYNEQFF.

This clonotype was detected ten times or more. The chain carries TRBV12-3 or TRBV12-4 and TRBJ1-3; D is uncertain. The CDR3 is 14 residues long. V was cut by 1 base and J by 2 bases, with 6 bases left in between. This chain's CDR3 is CASSLGETGNTIYF. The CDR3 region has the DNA TGTGCCAGCAGTTTAGGGGAAACTGGAAACACCATATATTTT.

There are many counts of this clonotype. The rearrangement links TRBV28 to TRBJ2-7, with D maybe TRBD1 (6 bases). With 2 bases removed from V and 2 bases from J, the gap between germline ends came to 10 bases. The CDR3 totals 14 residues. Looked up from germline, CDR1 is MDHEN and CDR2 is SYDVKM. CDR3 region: CASSLLRGTYEQYF. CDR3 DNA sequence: TGTGCCAGCAGTTTACTCAGGGGTACCTACGAGCAGTACTTC.

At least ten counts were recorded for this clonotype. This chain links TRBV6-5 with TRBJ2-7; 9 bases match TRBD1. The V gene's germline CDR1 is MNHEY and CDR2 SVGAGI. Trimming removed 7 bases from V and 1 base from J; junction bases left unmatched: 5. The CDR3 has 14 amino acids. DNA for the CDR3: TGTGCCAGCACTACGGGACAGGGTTCCTACGAGCAGTACTTC. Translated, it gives CASTTGQGSYEQYF.

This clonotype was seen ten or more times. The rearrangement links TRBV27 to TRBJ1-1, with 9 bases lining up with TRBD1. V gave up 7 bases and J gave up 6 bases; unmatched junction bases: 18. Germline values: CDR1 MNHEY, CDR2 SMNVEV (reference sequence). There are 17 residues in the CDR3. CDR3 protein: CASKPQRPSDRGAEAFF. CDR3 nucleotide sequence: TGTGCCAGCAAACCCCAGAGACCAAGCGACAGGGGGGCTGAAGCTTTCTTT.

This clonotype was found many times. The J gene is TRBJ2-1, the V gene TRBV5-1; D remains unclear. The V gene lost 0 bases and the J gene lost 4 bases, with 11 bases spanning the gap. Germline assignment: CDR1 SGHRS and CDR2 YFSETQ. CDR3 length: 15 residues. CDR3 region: CASSLEALDYNEQFF. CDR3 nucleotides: TGCGCCAGCAGCTTGGAGGCACTGGATTACAATGAGCAGTTCTTC.

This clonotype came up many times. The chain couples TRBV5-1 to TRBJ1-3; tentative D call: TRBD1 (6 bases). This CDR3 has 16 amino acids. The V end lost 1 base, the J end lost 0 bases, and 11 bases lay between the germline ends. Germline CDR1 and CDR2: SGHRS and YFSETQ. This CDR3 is CASSLPGGLSGNTIYF. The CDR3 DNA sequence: TGCGCCAGCAGCTTGCCGGGGGGCCTCTCTGGAAACACCATATATTTT. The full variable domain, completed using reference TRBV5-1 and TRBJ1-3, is KAGVTQTPRYLIKTRGQQVTLSCSPISGHRSVSWYQQTPGQGLQFLFEYFSETQRNKGNFPGRFSGRQFSNSRSEMNVSTLELGDSALYLCASSLPGGLSGNTIYFGEGSWLTVV.

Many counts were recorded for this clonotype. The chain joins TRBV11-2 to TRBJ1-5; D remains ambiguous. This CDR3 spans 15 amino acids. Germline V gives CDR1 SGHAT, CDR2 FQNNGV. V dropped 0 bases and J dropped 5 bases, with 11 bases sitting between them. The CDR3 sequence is CASSLESGGHQPQHF. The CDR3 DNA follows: TGTGCCAGCAGCTTAGAGTCTGGAGGTCATCAGCCCCAGCATTTT.

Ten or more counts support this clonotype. The CDR3 loop reads CASSLVRGGRGEQYF. The CDR3, as DNA: TGTGCCAGCAGCTTAGTGCGGGGGGGCCGGGGCGAGCAGTACTTC. The chain uses TRBV7-2 and TRBJ2-7; 9 bases are shared with TRBD2. Germline CDR1 is SGHTA and CDR2 is FQGNSA. This CDR3 spans 15 amino acids. The junction had 7 bases not matched to a gene; V was cut back by 1 base and J by 6 bases.

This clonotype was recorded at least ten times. This CDR3 is CASSLEDREQYEQYF. CDR3 coding DNA: TGTGCCAGCAGCTTGGAGGACAGGGAACAGTACGAGCAGTACTTC. V is TRBV7-9 and J is TRBJ2-7, with 8 bases lining up with TRBD1. V was clipped by 3 bases and J by 4 bases; unmatched bases: 8. Germline V gene lookup returns CDR1 SEHNR and CDR2 FQNEAQ (reference sequence). The CDR3 length is 15 residues.

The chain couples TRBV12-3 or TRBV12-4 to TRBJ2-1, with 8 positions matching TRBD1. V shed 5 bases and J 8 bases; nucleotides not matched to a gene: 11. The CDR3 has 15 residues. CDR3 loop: CASSRSLAGGDEQFF. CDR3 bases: TGTGCCAGCAGTCGATCACTTGCAGGGGGCGATGAGCAGTTCTTC.

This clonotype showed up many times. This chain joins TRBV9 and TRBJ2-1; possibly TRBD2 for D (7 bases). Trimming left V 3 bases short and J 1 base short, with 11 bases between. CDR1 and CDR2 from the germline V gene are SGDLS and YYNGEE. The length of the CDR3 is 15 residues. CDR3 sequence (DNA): TGTGCCAGCAGCGAGGGGGGGAAGTCCTACAATGAGCAGTTCTTC. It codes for CASSEGGKSYNEQFF.

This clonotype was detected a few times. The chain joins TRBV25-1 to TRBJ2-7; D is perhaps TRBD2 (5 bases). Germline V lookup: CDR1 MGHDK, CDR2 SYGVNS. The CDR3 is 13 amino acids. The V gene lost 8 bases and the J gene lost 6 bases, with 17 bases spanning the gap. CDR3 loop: CASCHPGGREQYF. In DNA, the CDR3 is TGTGCCAGCTGCCATCCCGGAGGTCGCGAGCAGTACTTC.

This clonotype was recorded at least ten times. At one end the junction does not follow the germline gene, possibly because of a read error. The DNA for the CDR3 is TGTGCCAGCAGCCTGGGACAGGGATATCGGTCACCCCTCAACTTT. Protein: CASSLGQGYRSPLNF. The chain links TRBV6-5 to TRBJ1-6; 9 bases line up with TRBD1. CDR1 and CDR2 from the germline V gene are MNHEY and SVGAGI. The CDR3 is 15 residues long.

The DNA for the CDR3 is TGTGCCAGCAGCTCCAGGGGGGAGCTGTTTTTT. Translated, it gives CASSSRGELFF. This sequence joins TRBV3-2 and TRBJ2-2. TRBV3-2 is reported as a pseudogene. The CDR3 consists of 11 residues.

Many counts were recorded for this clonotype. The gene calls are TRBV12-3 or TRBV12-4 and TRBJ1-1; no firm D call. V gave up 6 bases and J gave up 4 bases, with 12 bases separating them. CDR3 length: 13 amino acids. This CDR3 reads CASSLRRGTEAFF. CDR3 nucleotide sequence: TGTGCCAGCAGCCTCAGACGGGGCACTGAAGCTTTCTTT.